Following are 7 T cell receptor beta chains from one sample sequenced in a study of T cells in Graves' hyperthyroidism and ophthalmopathy. TCR beta CDR3 regions were amplified from RNA transcripts. HTBI primers were used for first-round RT-PCR of the TCR CDR3. TCRdb fed the multiplex PCR reads into MiXCR, producing one record per CDR3 protein. Of about 570,000 distinct CDR3 sequences detected, approximately 15% appear once; the ten largest clones hold approximately 14%. Sequencing was carried out using blood. The receptor set was obtained from a woman between 40 and 50 years old with Graves' hyperthyroidism.

This clonotype was detected ten times or more. This chain links TRBV20-1 with TRBJ2-7, with 9 nucleotides matching TRBD2. The CDR3 has 15 residues. The germline gives CDR1 DFQATT, CDR2 SNEGSKA (reference sequence). V was pared by 0 bases and J by 2 bases, with 5 bases of the junction left unmatched. The CDR3 DNA reads as TGCAGTGCTAGAGATTCGGCGGGAGGGCCCTACGAGCAGTACTTC. Amino acids: CSARDSAGGPYEQYF.

The table lists this clonotype with many counts. The genes are TRBV20-1 and TRBJ2-7; possibly TRBD2 for D (6 bases). Trimming shortened V by 5 bases and J by 3 bases, and 20 bases separated the two germline ends. Germline V gives CDR1 DFQATT, CDR2 SNEGSKA (reference sequence). The CDR3 runs to 15 residues. The CDR3 bases are TGCAGTGCTGGAGGGATCATAGGTCGGGGCTACGAGCAGTACTTC. Protein product: CSAGGIIGRGYEQYF.

This clonotype was counted a few times. CDR3 sequence reads: CASRALIEAFF. CDR3 DNA sequence: TGTGCCAGCAGGGCCTTAATTGAAGCTTTCTTT. The gene calls are TRBV6-1 and TRBJ1-1; no clear D. The V end lost 6 bases, the J end lost 7 bases, and 9 bases lay between the germline ends. The CDR3 is made up of 11 amino acids. The V gene's germline CDR1 is MNHNS and CDR2 SASEGT.

In this sample, this clonotype turned up many times. The rearrangement uses TRBV7-2 and TRBJ2-3; D not certain. The CDR3 has 13 residues. Looked up from germline, CDR1 is SGHTA and CDR2 is FQGNSA. V lost 1 base and J 6 bases, leaving 8 bases between the germline ends. The CDR3 is CASSLGPGDTQYF. The CDR3 nucleotides are TGTGCCAGCAGCTTAGGGCCCGGGGATACGCAGTATTTT.

This clonotype came up many times. The V and J genes are TRBV11-2 and TRBJ2-2; possibly TRBD2 for D (6 bases). The length of the CDR3 is 17 residues. Deletions cut 0 bases from V and 0 bases from J, with 11 bases between. From germline, CDR1 is SGHAT and CDR2 FQNNGV. The CDR3: CASSLEAAGSNTGELFF. CDR3 in DNA: TGTGCCAGCAGCTTAGAGGCGGCGGGATCGAACACCGGGGAGCTGTTTTTT.

The chain uses TRBV6-2 or TRBV6-3 and TRBJ1-5; 8 positions agree with TRBD1. This CDR3 region has 16 residues. With V trimmed by 2 bases and J by 2 bases, 5 bases remained unmatched. Germline CDR1 and CDR2: MNHEY and SVGEGT. CDR3 bases: TGTGCCAGCAGTTACCCCAGGGGGCCGGGCAATCAGCCCCAGCATTTT. It specifies CASSYPRGPGNQPQHF.

About this clonotype: This may arise from a read error, as a much more abundant clone is one base away. This sequence joins TRBV12-3 or TRBV12-4 and TRBJ2-2; TRBD1 or TRBD2 may be the D gene (5 bases each). This CDR3 is built from 14 residues. The V and J ends lost 5 bases and 6 bases respectively, with 13 bases between them. CDR3 bases: TGTGCCAGCAGTACCGGGGCCTTCGCCGGGGAGCTGTTTTTT. Protein: CASSTGAFAGELFF.